This record concerns one TCR beta chain sequence. The sample originates from a study of blood T cell repertoires in COVID-19. Overall study context: Acute and convalescent COVID-19 samples came from the United States, Italy and Spain.

Seattle enrolled patients during active infection and tracked them longitudinally. Original analysis: It was from reference gene primer amplification that nucleated cell counts were estimated. Libraries were prepared by immunoSEQ multiplex PCR; TCRdb keeps only in-frame clonotypes and omits some of them. V, J and clone size were drawn from that table, and D and trimming were deduced from the DNA. The sample includes 300,000 to 350,000 clones, 75% to 95% of them seen just once. CDR3 length equals 12 residues. This TCR came from a woman in her thirties with COVID-19, enrolled during active disease. Source material: peripheral blood. The J gene is TRBJ2-7, the V gene TRBV21-1; TRBD2 is the table's D call and was not checked against the DNA. TRBV21-1 represents a pseudogene. The CDR3 region has the DNA TGTGCCAGCAGCAAAGGAGGCCCAGAGCAGTACTTC. Protein sequence: CASSKGGPEQYF.